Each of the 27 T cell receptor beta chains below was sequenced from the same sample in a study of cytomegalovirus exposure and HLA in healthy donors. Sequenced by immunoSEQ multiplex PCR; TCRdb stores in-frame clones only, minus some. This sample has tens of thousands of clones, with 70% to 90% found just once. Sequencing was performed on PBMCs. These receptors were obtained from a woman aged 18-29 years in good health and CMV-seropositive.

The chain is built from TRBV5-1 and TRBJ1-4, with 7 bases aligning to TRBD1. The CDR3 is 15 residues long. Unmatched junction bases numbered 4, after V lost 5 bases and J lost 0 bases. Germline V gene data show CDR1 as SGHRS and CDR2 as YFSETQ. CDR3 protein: CASRGTESTNEKLFF. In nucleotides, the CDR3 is TGCGCCAGCAGGGGGACAGAGTCAACTAATGAAAAACTGTTTTTT.

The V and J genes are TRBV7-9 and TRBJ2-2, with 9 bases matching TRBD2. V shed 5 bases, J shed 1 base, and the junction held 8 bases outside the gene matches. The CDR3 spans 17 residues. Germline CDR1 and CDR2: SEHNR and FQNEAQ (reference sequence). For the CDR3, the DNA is TGTGCCAGCAGCGCCGGGGCTAGCGGGGTGAACACCGGGGAGCTGTTTTTT. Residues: CASSAGASGVNTGELFF.

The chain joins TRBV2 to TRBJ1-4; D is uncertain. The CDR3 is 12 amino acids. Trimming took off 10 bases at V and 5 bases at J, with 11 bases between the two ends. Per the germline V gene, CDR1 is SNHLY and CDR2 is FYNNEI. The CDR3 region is CATAAPNEKLFF. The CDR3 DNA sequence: TGTGCCACCGCGGCCCCAAATGAAAAACTGTTTTTT. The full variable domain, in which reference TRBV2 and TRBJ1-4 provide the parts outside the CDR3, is EPEVTQTPSHQVTQMGQEVILRCVPISNHLYFYWYRQILGQKVEFLVSFYNNEISEKSEIFDDQFSVERPDGSNFTLKIRSTKLEDSAMYFCATAAPNEKLFFGSGTQLSVL.

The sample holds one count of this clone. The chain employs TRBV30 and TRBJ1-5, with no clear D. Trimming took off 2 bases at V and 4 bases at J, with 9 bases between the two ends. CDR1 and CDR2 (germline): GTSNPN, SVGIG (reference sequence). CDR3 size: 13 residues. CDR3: CAWSSRLNQPQHF. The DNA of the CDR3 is TGTGCCTGGAGTTCCAGGTTAAATCAGCCCCAGCATTTT.

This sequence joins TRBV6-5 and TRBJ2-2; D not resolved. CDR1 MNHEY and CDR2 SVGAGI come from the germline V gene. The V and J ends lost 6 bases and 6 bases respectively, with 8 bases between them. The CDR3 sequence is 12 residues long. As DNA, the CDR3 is TGTGCCAGCAGCCTTTTGTCCGGGGAGCTGTTTTTT. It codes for CASSLLSGELFF.

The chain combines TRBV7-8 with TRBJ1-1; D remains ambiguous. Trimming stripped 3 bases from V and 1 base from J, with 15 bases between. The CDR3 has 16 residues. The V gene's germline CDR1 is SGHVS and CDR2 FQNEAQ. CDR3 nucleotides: TGTGCCAGCAGCTTTCGACGAATACAGCCGAACACTGAAGCTTTCTTT. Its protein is CASSFRRIQPNTEAFF. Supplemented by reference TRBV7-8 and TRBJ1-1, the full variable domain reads GAGVSQSPRYKVAKRGQDVALRCDPISGHVSLFWYQQALGQGPEFLTYFQNEAQLDKSGLPSDRFFAERPEGSVSTLKIQRTQQEDSAVYLCASSFRRIQPNTEAFFGQGTRLTVV.

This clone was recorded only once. The CDR3 sequence: CASSPPSVGGSSYEQYF. CDR3 in DNA: TGCGCCAGCAGCCCCCCGAGTGTCGGGGGGAGCTCCTACGAGCAGTACTTC. The chain is built from TRBV5-1 and TRBJ2-7; 7 bases fit TRBD2. The CDR3 length is 17 residues. The germline gives CDR1 SGHRS, CDR2 YFSETQ. Germline trimming cut 4 bases from V and 0 bases from J; bases unmatched to any gene: 13.

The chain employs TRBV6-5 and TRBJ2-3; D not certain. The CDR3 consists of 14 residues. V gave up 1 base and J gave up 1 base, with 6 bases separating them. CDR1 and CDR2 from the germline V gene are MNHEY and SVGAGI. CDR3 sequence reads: CASSYLSGTDTQYF. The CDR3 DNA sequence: TGTGCCAGCAGTTACTTAAGCGGCACAGATACGCAGTATTTT.

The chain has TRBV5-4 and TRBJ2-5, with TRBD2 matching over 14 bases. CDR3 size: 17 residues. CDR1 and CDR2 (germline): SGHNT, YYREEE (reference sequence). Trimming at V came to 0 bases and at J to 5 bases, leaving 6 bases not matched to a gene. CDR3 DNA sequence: TGTGCCAGCAGCTTGGGGGGACTAGCGGGAGTGGGTGAGACCCAGTACTTC. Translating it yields CASSLGGLAGVGETQYF.

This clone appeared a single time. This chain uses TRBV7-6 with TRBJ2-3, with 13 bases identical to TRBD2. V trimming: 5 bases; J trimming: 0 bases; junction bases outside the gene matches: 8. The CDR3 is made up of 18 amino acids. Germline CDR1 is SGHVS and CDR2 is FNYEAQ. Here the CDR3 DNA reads TGTGCCAGCAGCCCTGGAGGGACTAGCGGGGCTAGCACAGATACGCAGTATTTT. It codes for CASSPGGTSGASTDTQYF. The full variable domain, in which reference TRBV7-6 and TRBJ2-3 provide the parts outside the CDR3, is GAGVSQSPRYKVTKRGQDVALRCDPISGHVSLYWYRQALGQGPEFLTYFNYEAQQDKSGLPNDRFSAERPEGSISTLTIQRTEQRDSAMYRCASSPGGTSGASTDTQYFGPGTRLTVL.

This CDR3 is CASRTGKGQPQHF. DNA for the CDR3: TGTGCCAGCCGGACAGGGAAAGGTCAGCCCCAGCATTTT. The chain employs TRBV19 and TRBJ1-5; 8 bases map to TRBD1. Germline V lookup: CDR1 LNHDA, CDR2 SQIVND (reference sequence). This CDR3 contains 13 residues. V shed 9 bases, J shed 6 bases, and the junction held 7 bases outside the gene matches.

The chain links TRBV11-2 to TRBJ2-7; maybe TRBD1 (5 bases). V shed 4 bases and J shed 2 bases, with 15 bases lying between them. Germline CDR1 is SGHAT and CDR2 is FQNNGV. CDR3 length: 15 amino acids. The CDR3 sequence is CASSSRGRRPYEQYF. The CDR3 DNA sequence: TGTGCCAGCAGCTCTAGGGGTCGGAGACCCTACGAGCAGTACTTC.

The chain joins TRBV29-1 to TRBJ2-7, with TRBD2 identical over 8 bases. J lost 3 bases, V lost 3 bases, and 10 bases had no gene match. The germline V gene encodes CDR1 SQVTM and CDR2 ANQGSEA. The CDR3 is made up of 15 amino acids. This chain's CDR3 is CSVEDRGGQYYEQYF. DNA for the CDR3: TGCAGCGTTGAGGACCGGGGGGGCCAATACTACGAGCAGTACTTC.

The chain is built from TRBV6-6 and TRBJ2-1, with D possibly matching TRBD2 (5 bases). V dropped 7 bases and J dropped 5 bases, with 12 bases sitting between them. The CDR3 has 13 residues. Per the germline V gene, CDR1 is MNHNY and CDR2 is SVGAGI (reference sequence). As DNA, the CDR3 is TGTGCCAGCAAGATTAGCGCTAACAATGAGCAGTTCTTC. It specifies CASKISANNEQFF.

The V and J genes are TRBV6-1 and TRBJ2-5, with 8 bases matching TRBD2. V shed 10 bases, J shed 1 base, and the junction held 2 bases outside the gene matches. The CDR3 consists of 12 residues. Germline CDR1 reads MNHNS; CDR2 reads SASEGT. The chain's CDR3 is CATRGAQETQYF. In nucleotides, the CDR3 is TGTGCCACGCGGGGGGCCCAAGAGACCCAGTACTTC.

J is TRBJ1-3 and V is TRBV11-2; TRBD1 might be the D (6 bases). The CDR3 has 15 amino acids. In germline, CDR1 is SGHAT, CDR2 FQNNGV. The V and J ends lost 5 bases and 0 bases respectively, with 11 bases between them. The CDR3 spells CASSDWTDSGNTIYF. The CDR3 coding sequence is TGTGCCAGCAGCGACTGGACAGACTCTGGAAACACCATATATTTT.

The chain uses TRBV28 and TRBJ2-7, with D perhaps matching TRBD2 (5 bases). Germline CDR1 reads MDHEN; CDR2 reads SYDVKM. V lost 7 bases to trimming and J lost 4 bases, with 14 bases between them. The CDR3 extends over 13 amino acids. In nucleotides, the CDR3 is TGTGCCAGCACTCCTACCGGGAAATACGAGCAGTACTTC. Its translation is CASTPTGKYEQYF.

The CDR3 protein is CASSFSGGTNEKLFF. In DNA form, the CDR3 reads TGTGCCAGCAGCTTTTCGGGGGGAACTAATGAAAAACTGTTTTTT. This sequence joins TRBV5-5 and TRBJ1-4; D may be TRBD1 (5 bases). The CDR3 covers 15 residues. V shed 2 bases and J shed 1 base, with 9 bases lying between them. Germline CDR1 reads SGHKS; CDR2 reads YYEKEE (reference sequence).

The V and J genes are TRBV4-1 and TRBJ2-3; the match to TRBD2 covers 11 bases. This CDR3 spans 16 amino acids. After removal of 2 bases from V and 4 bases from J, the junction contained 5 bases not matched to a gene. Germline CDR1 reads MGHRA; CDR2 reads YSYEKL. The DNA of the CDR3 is TGCGCCAGCAGCCAAATAGCGGGAGGGCTCTCAGATACGCAGTATTTT. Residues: CASSQIAGGLSDTQYF.

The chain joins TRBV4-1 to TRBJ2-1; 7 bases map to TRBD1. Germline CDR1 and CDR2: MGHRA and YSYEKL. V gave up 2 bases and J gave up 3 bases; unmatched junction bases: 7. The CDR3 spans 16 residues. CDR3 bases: TGCGCCAGCAGCCAACGAACAGGGGCCGACTACAATGAGCAGTTCTTC. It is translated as CASSQRTGADYNEQFF.

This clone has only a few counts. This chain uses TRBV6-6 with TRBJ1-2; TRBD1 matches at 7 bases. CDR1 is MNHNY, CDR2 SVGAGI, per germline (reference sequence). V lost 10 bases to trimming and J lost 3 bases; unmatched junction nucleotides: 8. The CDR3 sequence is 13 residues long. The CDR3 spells CATTTGKDYGYTF. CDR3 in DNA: TGTGCCACCACGACAGGGAAAGACTATGGCTACACCTTC.

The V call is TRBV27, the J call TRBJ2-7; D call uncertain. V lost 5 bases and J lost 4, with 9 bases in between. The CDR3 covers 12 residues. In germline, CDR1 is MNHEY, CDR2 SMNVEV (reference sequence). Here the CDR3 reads CASSPSGYEQYF. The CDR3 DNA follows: TGTGCCAGCAGTCCGTCGGGTTACGAGCAGTACTTC.

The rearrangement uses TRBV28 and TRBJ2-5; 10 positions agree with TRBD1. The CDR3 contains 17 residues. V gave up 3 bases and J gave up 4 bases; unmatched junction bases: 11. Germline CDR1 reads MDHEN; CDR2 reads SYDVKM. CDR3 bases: TGTGCCAGCAGTTTGGGTCGCGGACAGGGGGGCAGAGAGACCCAGTACTTC. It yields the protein CASSLGRGQGGRETQYF.

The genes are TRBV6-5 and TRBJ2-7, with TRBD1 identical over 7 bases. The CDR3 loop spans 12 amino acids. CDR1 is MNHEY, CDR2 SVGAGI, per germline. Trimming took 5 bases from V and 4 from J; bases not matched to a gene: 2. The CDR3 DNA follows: TGTGCCAGCAGTCGGGACAGTTACGAGCAGTACTTC. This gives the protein CASSRDSYEQYF.

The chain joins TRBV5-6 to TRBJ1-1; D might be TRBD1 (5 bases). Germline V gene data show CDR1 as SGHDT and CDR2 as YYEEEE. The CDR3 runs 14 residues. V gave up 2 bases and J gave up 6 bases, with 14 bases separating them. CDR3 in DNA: TGTGCCAGCAGCTTAGGGACCGGGGGAGCTGAAGCTTTCTTT. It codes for CASSLGTGGAEAFF.

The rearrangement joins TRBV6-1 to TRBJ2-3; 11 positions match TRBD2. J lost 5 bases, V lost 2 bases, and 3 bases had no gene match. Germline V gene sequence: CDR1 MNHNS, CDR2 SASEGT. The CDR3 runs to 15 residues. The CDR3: CASSEKLAGGDTQYF. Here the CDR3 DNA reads TGTGCCAGCAGTGAAAAGCTAGCGGGGGGAGATACGCAGTATTTT.

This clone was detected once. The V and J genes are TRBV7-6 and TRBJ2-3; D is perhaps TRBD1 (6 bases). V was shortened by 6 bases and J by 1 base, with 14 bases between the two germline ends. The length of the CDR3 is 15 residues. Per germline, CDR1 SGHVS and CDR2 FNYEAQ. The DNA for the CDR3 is TGTGCCAGCAGAAGACAGGACCTCGGCACAGATACGCAGTATTTT. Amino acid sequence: CASRRQDLGTDTQYF.